This T cell receptor beta chain is from a study. TCRdb called the 5' RACE reads again in MiXCR, with one record for every CDR3 protein. This table has 200 to 250 distinct CDR3 sequences, under 95% appearing once. Material for sequencing was memory CD4+ T cells sorted from blood. Subset described: memory CD4+ T cells, CD4+CD45RO+CD25-. Receptors were obtained from a female donor with breast cancer.

On this clonotype itself: A library made for alpha chains picked up this beta chain off target, so its size means little. The chain uses TRBV12-3 or TRBV12-4 and TRBJ2-7, with 8 bases identical to TRBD2. V shed 8 bases and J 7 bases; nucleotides not matched to a gene: 7. The CDR3 covers 12 residues. CDR3: CASESGSGEQYF. CDR3 nucleotide sequence: TGTGCCAGCGAAAGCGGGAGTGGGGAGCAGTACTTC.